This paragraph covers one T cell receptor (beta chain) sequence. Profiled with immunoSEQ multiplex PCR; TCRdb holds only in-frame clones, not every one. Of about 210,000 clones in the sample, 75% to 85% were seen once. These data come from a study of blood T cell repertoires in COVID-19. Study in general: T cells, B-cell-depleted T cells, or PBMCs provided the cDNA or gDNA that served as material.

CDR1 is LNHDA and CDR2 is SQIVND in the germline V gene (reference sequence). V dropped 5 bases and J dropped 5; count of bases not matched to a gene: 9. The CDR3 length is 17 residues. This chain connects TRBV19 to TRBJ2-1, with 13 bases identical to TRBD2. The sequence derives from a man aged 45-65 years with COVID-19, enrolled during active disease. Sequences were obtained from peripheral blood. CDR3 nucleotide sequence: TGTGCCAGTAGTCGGACTAGCGGGAGACCAGGGGACAATGAGCAGTTCTTC. Its protein product is CASSRTSGRPGDNEQFF.